One sample yielded the 17 T cell receptor beta chains listed below, sequenced in a study of T-cell memory formation after mild COVID-19. TCRdb redid the calling of the 5' RACE reads with MiXCR, one entry per CDR3 protein. Counted here are 150,000 to 200,000 distinct CDR3 sequences, about a fifth occurring once; the ten biggest clones make up 23%. The sample was PBMCs or a T cell subset sorted from them (not recorded which). These receptors came from an adult woman who had mild COVID-19 (a few samples of this study predate the infection). Cell type and time point are not known.

The rearrangement links TRBV28 to TRBJ1-6; no clear D gene. V was clipped by 6 bases and J by 0 bases, with 15 bases between them. In germline, CDR1 is MDHEN, CDR2 SYDVKM. The CDR3 is 17 amino acids. CDR3 loop: CASSLAFRSSYNSPLHF. The CDR3 DNA is TGTGCCAGCAGCCTGGCCTTCAGGAGCTCCTATAATTCACCCCTCCACTTT.

This chain uses TRBV5-1 with TRBJ1-4, with 7 nucleotides matching TRBD1. The CDR3 is 14 residues long. Unmatched junction bases numbered 8, after V lost 4 bases and J lost 8 bases. CDR1 and CDR2 (germline): SGHRS, YFSETQ. The CDR3: CASSEGTVGEKLFF. In DNA form, the CDR3 reads TGCGCCAGCAGCGAGGGGACAGTCGGGGAAAAACTGTTTTTT.

This clonotype was counted between two and nine times. CDR3 sequence reads: CASSQMTQTQYF. The CDR3 DNA reads as TGTGCCAGCAGCCAAATGACTCAGACCCAGTACTTC. This chain links TRBV7-9 with TRBJ2-5; the D is unclear. V lost 5 bases and J lost 6, with 10 bases in between. Germline CDR1 and CDR2: SEHNR and FQNEAQ (reference sequence). CDR3 length: 12 amino acids.

This clonotype was counted between two and nine times. The chain has TRBV30 and TRBJ2-5; tentatively, D is TRBD2 (5 bases). V lost 8 bases to trimming and J lost 5 bases, with 12 bases between them. The CDR3 sequence is 11 residues long. Germline V gives CDR1 GTSNPN, CDR2 SVGIG (reference sequence). CDR3 sequence: CAGGPGETQYF. The CDR3 DNA reads as TGTGCCGGCGGGCCGGGGGAGACCCAGTACTTC.

The genes are TRBV7-9 and TRBJ2-1, with D possibly called TRBD1 or TRBD2 (6 bases each). This CDR3 comprises 16 residues. Germline V lookup: CDR1 SEHNR, CDR2 FQNEAQ (reference sequence). V was shortened by 5 bases and J by 3 bases, with 17 bases between the two germline ends. The CDR3 DNA is TGTGCCAGCAGCCCAACCGGGGGCCACCACTACAATGAGCAGTTCTTC. Protein: CASSPTGGHHYNEQFF.

The rearrangement uses TRBV20-1 and TRBJ2-3, with 9 bases identical to TRBD1. V lost 3 bases to trimming and J lost 2 bases; unmatched junction nucleotides: 6. The CDR3 length is 15 residues. The germline V gene encodes CDR1 DFQATT and CDR2 SNEGSKA (reference sequence). In DNA form, the CDR3 reads TGCAGTGCTAGGGTGGGACAGGGCGACACAGATACGCAGTATTTT. The encoded protein is CSARVGQGDTDTQYF.

This clonotype was counted a few times. The chain recombines TRBV15 with TRBJ1-1; the D is unclear. Trimming removed 6 bases at V and 2 bases at J, with 7 bases between. There are 12 residues in the CDR3. Germline CDR1 is LNHNV and CDR2 is YYDKDF (reference sequence). The chain's CDR3 is CATSHDNTEAFF. DNA of the CDR3: TGTGCCACCAGTCACGACAACACTGAAGCTTTCTTT.

The genes are TRBV7-3 and TRBJ2-2; D is unclear. Per germline, CDR1 SGHTA and CDR2 FQGTGA. CDR3 length: 15 amino acids. The V end was cut by 1 base, the J end by 3 bases, with 9 bases between. The CDR3 bases are TGTGCCAGCAGCTTAATGGGGATCGACACCGGGGAGCTGTTTTTT. Amino acids: CASSLMGIDTGELFF. The full variable domain, completed using reference TRBV7-3 and TRBJ2-2, is GAGVSQTPSNKVTEKGKYVELRCDPISGHTALYWYRQSLGQGPEFLIYFQGTGAADDSGLPNDRFFAVRPEGSVSTLKIQRTERGDSAVYLCASSLMGIDTGELFFGEGSRLTVL.

This chain joins TRBV7-3 and TRBJ2-5; no reliable D call. This CDR3 is built from 15 residues. Germline V CDR1 and CDR2: SGHTA, FQGTGA. Trimming pared 2 bases from V and 5 bases from J, leaving 15 bases between. CDR3 residues: CASSLLGNPLETQYF. In DNA, the CDR3 is TGTGCCAGCAGCTTACTAGGTAACCCCCTGGAGACCCAGTACTTC.

This chain uses TRBV5-6 with TRBJ1-1; D unclear. Germline V CDR1 and CDR2: SGHDT, YYEEEE. Trimming took 4 bases from V and 1 from J, leaving 14 bases between them. The CDR3 contains 15 residues. The CDR3 nucleotides read TGTGCCAGCAGCCCGCTCAGGACCTCGAACACTGAAGCTTTCTTT. This translates into CASSPLRTSNTEAFF.

The chain is built from TRBV19 and TRBJ1-1, with a weak D call TRBD1 (6 bases). With 9 bases removed from V and 6 bases from J, the gap between germline ends came to 14 bases. The CDR3 runs 12 residues. Per the germline V gene, CDR1 is LNHDA and CDR2 is SQIVND (reference sequence). The CDR3 protein is CASRGGAAEAFF. CDR3 DNA: TGTGCCAGCCGTGGGGGCGCGGCTGAAGCTTTCTTT. Supplemented by reference TRBV19 and TRBJ1-1, the full variable domain reads DGGITQSPKYLFRKEGQNVTLSCEQNLNHDAMYWYRQDPGQGLRLIYYSQIVNDFQKGDIAEGYSVSREKKESFPLTVTSAQKNPTAFYLCASRGGAAEAFFGQGTRLTVV.

The chain uses TRBV12-3 or TRBV12-4 and TRBJ2-7; the D is unclear. This CDR3 region has 12 residues. V was trimmed by 7 bases and J by 4 bases, leaving 11 bases between them. The chain's CDR3 is CASNLPGYEQYF. DNA for the CDR3: TGTGCCAGCAACTTACCGGGTTACGAGCAGTACTTC.

This clonotype was recorded many times. The genes are TRBV5-4 and TRBJ2-7; no definite D call. This CDR3 has 15 residues. The germline gives CDR1 SGHNT, CDR2 YYREEE (reference sequence). Trimming pared 3 bases from V and 3 bases from J, leaving 16 bases between. The CDR3, as DNA: TGTGCCAGCAGCTCCTTCTCGTCCCTCAGCTACGAGCAGTACTTC. As protein: CASSSFSSLSYEQYF.

This clonotype was recorded a few times. V usage is TRBV11-2 and J usage is TRBJ1-5, with D possibly TRBD1 on 6 matching bases. Trimming cost V 5 bases and J 3 bases, with 20 bases left between them. The germline V gene has CDR1 SGHAT and CDR2 FQNNGV. The CDR3 extends over 17 amino acids. CDR3 sequence reads: CASSRTGQLGTNQPQHF. The CDR3 DNA sequence: TGTGCCAGCAGCCGGACCGGACAGCTAGGTACCAATCAGCCCCAGCATTTT.

V gene TRBV12-3 or TRBV12-4 combines with J gene TRBJ1-2, with D perhaps matching TRBD1 (5 bases). V was cut by 5 bases and J by 3 bases, with 16 bases left in between. The CDR3 has 15 amino acids. CDR3 in DNA: TGTGCCAGCAGTAACCATACGAGAGGGGACTATGGCTACACCTTC. It is translated as CASSNHTRGDYGYTF.

This clonotype has more than one count but fewer than ten. The chain combines TRBV29-1 with TRBJ2-1; TRBD2 agrees at 10 bases. Germline loops: CDR1 SQVTM, CDR2 ANQGSEA. CDR3 size: 14 residues. The J segment lost 5 bases and the V segment lost 6 bases, leaving 7 bases of the junction unmatched. Written as DNA, the CDR3 is TGCAGCGTCTTGACTAGCGGGTCACACAATGAGCAGTTCTTC. This codes for CSVLTSGSHNEQFF.

This chain's CDR3 is CASSFRPVLSTDTQYF. The CDR3 bases are TGTGCCAGCAGCTTTCGGCCAGTCCTCAGCACAGATACGCAGTATTTT. The rearrangement joins TRBV5-6 to TRBJ2-3; D is unclear. This CDR3 region has 16 residues. Germline loops: CDR1 SGHDT, CDR2 YYEEEE. V lost 2 bases to trimming and J lost 0 bases, with 13 bases between them.